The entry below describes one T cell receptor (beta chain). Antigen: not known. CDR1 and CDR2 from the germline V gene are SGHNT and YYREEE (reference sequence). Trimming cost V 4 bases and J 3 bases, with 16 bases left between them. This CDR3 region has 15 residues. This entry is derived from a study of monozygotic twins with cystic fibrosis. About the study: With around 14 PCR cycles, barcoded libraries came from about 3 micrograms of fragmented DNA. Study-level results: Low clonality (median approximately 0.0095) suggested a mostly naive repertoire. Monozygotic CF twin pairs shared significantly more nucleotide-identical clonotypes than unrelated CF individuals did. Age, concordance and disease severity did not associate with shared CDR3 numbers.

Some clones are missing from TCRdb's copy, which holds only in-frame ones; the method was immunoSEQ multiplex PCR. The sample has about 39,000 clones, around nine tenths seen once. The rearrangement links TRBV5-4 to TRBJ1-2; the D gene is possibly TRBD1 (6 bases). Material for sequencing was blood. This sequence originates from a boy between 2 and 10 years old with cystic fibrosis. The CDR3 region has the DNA TGTGCCAGCAGCGCCCGGGGGGCGGGAGACTATGGCTACACCTTC. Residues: CASSARGAGDYGYTF. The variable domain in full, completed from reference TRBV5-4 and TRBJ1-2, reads ETGVTQSPTHLIKTRGQQVTLRCSSQSGHNTVSWYQQALGQGPQFIFQYYREEENGRGNFPPRFSGLQFPNYSSELNVNALELDDSALYLCASSARGAGDYGYTFGSGTRLTVV.